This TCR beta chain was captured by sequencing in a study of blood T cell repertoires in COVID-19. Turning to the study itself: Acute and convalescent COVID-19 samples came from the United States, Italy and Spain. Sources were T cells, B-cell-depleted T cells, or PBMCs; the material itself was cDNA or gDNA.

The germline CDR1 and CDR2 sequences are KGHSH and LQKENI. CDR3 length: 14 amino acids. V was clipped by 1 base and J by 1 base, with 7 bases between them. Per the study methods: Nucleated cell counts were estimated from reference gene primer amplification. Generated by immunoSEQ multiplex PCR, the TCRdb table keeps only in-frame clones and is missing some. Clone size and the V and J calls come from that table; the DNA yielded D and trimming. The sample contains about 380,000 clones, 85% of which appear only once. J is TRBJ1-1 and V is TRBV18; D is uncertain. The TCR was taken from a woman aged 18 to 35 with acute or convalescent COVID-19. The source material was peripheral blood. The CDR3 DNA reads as TGTGCCAGCTCACCACTTCCGGGGAACACTGAAGCTTTCTTT. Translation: CASSPLPGNTEAFF.